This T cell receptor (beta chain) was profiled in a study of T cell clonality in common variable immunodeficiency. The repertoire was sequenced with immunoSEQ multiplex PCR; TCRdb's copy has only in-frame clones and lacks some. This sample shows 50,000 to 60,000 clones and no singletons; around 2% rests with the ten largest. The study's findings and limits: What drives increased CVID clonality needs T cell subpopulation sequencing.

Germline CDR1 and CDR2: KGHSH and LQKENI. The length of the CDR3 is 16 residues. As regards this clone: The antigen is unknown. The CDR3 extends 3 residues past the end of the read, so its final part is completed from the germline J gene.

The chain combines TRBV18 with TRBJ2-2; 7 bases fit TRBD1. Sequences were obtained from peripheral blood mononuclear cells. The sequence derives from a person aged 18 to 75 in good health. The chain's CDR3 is CASSPRGQNHNEKLFF. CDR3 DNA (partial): TGTGCCAGCTCACCAAGGGGACAGAACCATAATGAAAAG.